This T cell receptor (beta chain) was captured in a study of T cell repertoires in cytomegalovirus infection. Whole-study context: In the study, CMV epitopes included recently identified HLA-C-restricted and well-studied HLA-B-restricted ones. Public TCR beta signature analysis indicated the presence of both CMV infection and matching HLA type.

TCRdb reprocessed the reads with MiXCR, giving one entry per CDR3 protein. The repertoire holds roughly 78,000 distinct CDR3 sequences, roughly 37% seen once, with more than 80% in the top ten. To note about this clonotype: Antigen specificity is unknown.

The ends lost 3 bases at V and 3 bases at J; junction bases unmatched: 2. The CDR3 runs 15 residues. Germline V gene sequence: CDR1 SGHTA, CDR2 FQGNSA. The sample was CD8+ T cells from cultured PBMCs, taken from culture after CMV antigen stimulation. The receptor's source is a human donor in good health (CMV status not recorded). Some clones in this sample may be carry-over from other donors' samples. J is TRBJ2-3 and V is TRBV7-2; 11 nucleotides line up with TRBD2. CDR3 nucleotides: TGTGCCAGCAGCTTCTCTAGCGGGGGGACAGATACGCAGTATTTT. Translated: CASSFSSGGTDTQYF.